This T cell receptor (beta chain) was sequenced during a study of CD8 T cells in Susac syndrome. It was with random hexamers that roughly 0.45 to 1 ug RNA was reverse transcribed. TCRdb re-analysed the immunoSEQ multiplex PCR reads in MiXCR, keeping a single row per CDR3 protein. The sample records around 270,000 distinct CDR3 sequences, around 89% being singletons. The CDR3 runs to 12 residues. V gave up 2 bases and J gave up 7 bases, with 12 bases separating them. Germline CDR1 reads SQVTM; CDR2 reads ANQGSEA. This chain joins TRBV29-1 and TRBJ2-7, with D possibly matching TRBD1 (6 bases). The clonotype comes from a human donor with multiple sclerosis. What was sequenced was CD8+ T cells from PBMCs. CDR3 DNA sequence: TGCAGCGTTGAACAGGGGCCTGGGGAGCAGTACTTC. As protein: CSVEQGPGEQYF.